This entry describes one T cell receptor beta chain. These data come from a study of a mutant IDH1 vaccine in newly diagnosed glioma. Across the whole study: Previous care, which was radiotherapy, temozolomide, or both, most often involved both.

V shed 0 bases and J shed 7 bases, with 10 bases lying between them. CDR3 length: 14 residues. Germline CDR1 SGHRS, CDR2 YFSETQ. Sample time point: baseline, week 1 (first vaccination visit). The treatment was: pre-vaccination baseline after standard-of-care therapy. This table comes from immunoSEQ multiplex PCR, and its TCRdb copy is limited to in-frame clones, with some not included. Of about 98,000 clones in the sample, roughly 89% are singletons; the top ten hold less than 0.65%. The source of this sequence is a woman aged 50 to 60 with glioma. The sequencing here drew on PBMCs, taken from a glioma patient treated with radiotherapy, temozolomide or both. This chain connects TRBV5-1 to TRBJ1-4, with unresolved D. The CDR3 region is CASSLVSASEKLFF. As DNA, the CDR3 is TGCGCCAGCAGCTTGGTATCAGCCAGTGAAAAACTGTTTTTT.